Below are 2 T cell receptor beta chains sequenced from a single sample in a study of blood T cell repertoires in COVID-19. TCRdb's table, derived via immunoSEQ multiplex PCR, lists solely in-frame clones and lacks some. The sample has 120,000 to 150,000 clones; approximately 79% are singletons. The sequencing input was peripheral blood. The receptors originated from a man aged 60-69 years with acute or convalescent COVID-19.

The chain employs TRBV6-5 and TRBJ1-5, with D unresolved. This CDR3 has 13 residues. V shed 4 bases and J shed 0 bases, with 4 bases lying between them. Germline loops: CDR1 MNHEY, CDR2 SVGAGI. This CDR3 is CASSSYSNQPQHF. For the CDR3, the DNA is TGTGCCAGCAGTTCGTATAGCAATCAGCCCCAGCATTTT.

The CDR3, as DNA: TGTGCCAGCTCCCTCAAAGCCGGGACAGGGGGAGTCAATGAGCAGTTCTTC. Protein product: CASSLKAGTGGVNEQFF. The chain links TRBV18 to TRBJ2-1; the match to TRBD1 covers 11 bases. CDR3 length: 17 residues. Trimming removed 6 bases from V and 6 bases from J; junction bases left unmatched: 13. Germline V CDR1 and CDR2: KGHSH, LQKENI.